What follows describes a single T cell receptor beta chain. J gave up 8 bases and V 4 bases, and 6 bases lay outside the gene matches. The CDR3 extends over 15 amino acids. Germline assignment: CDR1 SNHLY and CDR2 FYNNEI. Original analysis: Nucleated cell number was recorded as an estimate derived from reference gene primer amplification. TCRdb keeps only in-frame clones here, not all; method: immunoSEQ multiplex PCR. D and trimming were read from the DNA, whereas the V and J calls and clone size are those reported in that table. Among approximately 76,000 clones, around nine tenths were seen once, and the ten largest hold around 9.1%. The source of the sample is a study of blood T cell repertoires in COVID-19. Study information: Specimens from acute and convalescent COVID-19 originated in the United States, Italy and Spain. T cells, B-cell-depleted T cells, or PBMCs provided the cDNA or gDNA that served as material.

The V call is TRBV2, the J call TRBJ1-6; 9 bases are a match to TRBD1. Sample: peripheral blood. This clonotype was obtained from a human donor in a cohort sampled during active COVID-19. The CDR3 loop is CASSGMGQGDSPLHF. The CDR3 DNA is TGTGCCAGCAGTGGTATGGGACAGGGCGATTCACCCCTCCACTTT.